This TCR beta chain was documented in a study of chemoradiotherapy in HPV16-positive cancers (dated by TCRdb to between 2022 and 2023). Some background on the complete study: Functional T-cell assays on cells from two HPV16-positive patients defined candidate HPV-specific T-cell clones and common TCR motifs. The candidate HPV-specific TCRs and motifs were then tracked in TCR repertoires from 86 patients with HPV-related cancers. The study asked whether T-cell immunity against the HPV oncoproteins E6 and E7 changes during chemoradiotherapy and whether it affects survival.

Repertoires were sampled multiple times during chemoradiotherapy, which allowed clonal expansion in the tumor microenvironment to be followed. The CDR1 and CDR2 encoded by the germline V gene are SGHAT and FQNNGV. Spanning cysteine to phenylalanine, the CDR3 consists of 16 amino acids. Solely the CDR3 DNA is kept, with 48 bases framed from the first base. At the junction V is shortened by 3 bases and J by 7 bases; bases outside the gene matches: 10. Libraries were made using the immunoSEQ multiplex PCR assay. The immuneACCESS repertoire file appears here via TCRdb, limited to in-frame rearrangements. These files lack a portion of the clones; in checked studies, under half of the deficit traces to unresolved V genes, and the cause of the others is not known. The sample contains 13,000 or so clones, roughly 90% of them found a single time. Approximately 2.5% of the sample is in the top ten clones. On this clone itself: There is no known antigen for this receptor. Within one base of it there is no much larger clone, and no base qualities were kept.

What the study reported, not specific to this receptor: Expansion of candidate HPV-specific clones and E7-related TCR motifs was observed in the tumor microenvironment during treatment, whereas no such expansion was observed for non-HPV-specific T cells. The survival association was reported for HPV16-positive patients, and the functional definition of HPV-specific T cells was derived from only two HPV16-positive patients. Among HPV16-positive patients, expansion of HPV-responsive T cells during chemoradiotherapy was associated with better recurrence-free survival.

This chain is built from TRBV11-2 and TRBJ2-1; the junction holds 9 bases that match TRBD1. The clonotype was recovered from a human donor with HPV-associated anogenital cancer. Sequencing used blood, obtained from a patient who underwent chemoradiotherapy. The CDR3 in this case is CASSLATGGAPNEQFF. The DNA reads TGTGCCAGCAGCTTGGCTACAGGGGGCGCCCCTAATGAGCAGTTCTTC.